A selection of T cell receptor beta chains follows, all from one sample in a study of blood T cell repertoires in COVID-19. Profiling relied on immunoSEQ multiplex PCR, and the TCRdb table lists in-frame clones only, not all of them. The sample has some 65,000 clones; roughly 80% are singletons. Sequencing was done on a sample of peripheral blood. Source of these receptors: a woman between 65 and 79 years old with acute or convalescent COVID-19. CDR3s include the opening cysteine and the closing phenylalanine or tryptophan. D genes are given only for firm matches. The size of a clone is reported for some rows only, either as once, few or many, or as a class for expanded clones.

>TRBV28|15|.|TRBD1|TRBJ1-5
CASSQGQGGNQPQHF
TGTGCCAGCAGTCAGGGACAGGGCGGCAATCAGCCCCAGCATTTT
>TRBV6-2/TRBV6-3|17|.|.|TRBJ2-7
CASSYSRGTASSYEQYF
TGTGCCAGCAGTTACTCACGGGGGACAGCGAGCTCCTACGAGCAGTACTTC
>TRBV9|12|.|.|TRBJ1-1
CASSVEEGKAFF
TGTGCCAGCAGCGTGGAGGAGGGTAAAGCTTTCTTT
>TRBV24-1|13|.|.|TRBJ1-2
CATSDSDSYGYTF
TGTGCCACCAGTGATTCCGACAGCTATGGCTACACCTTC
>TRBV4-1|16|once|.|TRBJ1-4
CASSPAFSATNEKLFF
TGCGCCAGCAGCCCCGCATTCAGTGCAACTAATGAAAAACTGTTTTTT
>TRBV29-1|13|.|TRBD1|TRBJ1-3
CSVGDSLGNTIYF
TGCAGCGTGGGGGACAGTCTCGGAAACACCATATATTTT
>TRBV11-3|15|.|TRBD2|TRBJ2-1
CASSRGGTSGVRQFF
TGTGCCAGCAGCCGTGGGGGGACTAGCGGGGTCCGGCAGTTCTTC
>TRBV19|15|once|.|TRBJ1-5
CASSIIGGMDQPQHF
TGTGCCAGTAGTATAATAGGGGGTATGGATCAGCCCCAGCATTTT
>TRBV29-1|16|once|TRBD1|TRBJ1-6
CSVSGQGAPGNSPLHF
TGCAGCGTCTCGGGACAGGGGGCGCCGGGTAATTCACCCCTCCACTTT
>TRBV4-3|16|.|TRBD1|TRBJ1-2
CASSLEPGQGSYGYTF
TGCGCCAGCAGCCTGGAACCGGGACAGGGCAGCTATGGCTACACCTTC
>TRBV9|14|.|TRBD1|TRBJ2-1
CASSIAGQGNEQFF
TGTGCCAGCAGCATTGCCGGACAGGGAAATGAGCAGTTCTTC
>TRBV6-5|15|.|TRBD2|TRBJ2-1
CASGGEGSGHNEQFF
TGTGCCAGCGGGGGGGAGGGCAGCGGCCACAATGAGCAGTTCTTC
>TRBV6-1|13|few|TRBD2|TRBJ2-7
CASREAGSYEQYF
TGTGCCAGCAGAGAAGCGGGGAGCTACGAGCAGTACTTC
>TRBV11-3|14|.|.|TRBJ2-5
CASSYWGGQETQYF
TGTGCCAGCAGCTATTGGGGGGGGCAGGAGACCCAGTACTTC
>TRBV28|16|.|.|TRBJ2-2
CASSLLQQGRTGELFF
TGTGCCAGCAGTCTCCTCCAGCAGGGTCGGACCGGGGAGCTGTTTTTT
>TRBV7-8|15|.|.|TRBJ2-2
CASSKTTGYTGELFF
TGTGCCAGCAGCAAAACCACAGGATACACCGGGGAGCTGTTTTTT
>TRBV27|13|.|.|TRBJ1-5
CASSRSRRGPQHF
TGTGCCAGCAGTCGGAGCCGTCGGGGGCCCCAGCATTTT
>TRBV10-2|14|.|.|TRBJ1-4
CASKQDATNEKLFF
TGCGCCAGCAAACAGGATGCAACTAATGAAAAACTGTTTTTT
>TRBV5-1|12|.|.|TRBJ1-2
CASSLLRDGYTF
TGCGCCAGCAGCTTGCTCCGGGATGGCTACACCTTC
>TRBV18|14|.|.|TRBJ2-7
CASSPPPGTYEQYF
TGTGCCAGCTCACCCCCCCCAGGGACCTACGAGCAGTACTTC
>TRBV11-3|14|few|.|TRBJ2-3
CASSLEGRTDTQYF
TGTGCCAGCAGCTTAGAGGGCCGCACAGATACGCAGTATTTT
>TRBV12-3/TRBV12-4|13|.|.|TRBJ2-3
CASSRRESDTQYF
TGTGCCAGCAGTCGTCGGGAGTCAGATACGCAGTATTTT